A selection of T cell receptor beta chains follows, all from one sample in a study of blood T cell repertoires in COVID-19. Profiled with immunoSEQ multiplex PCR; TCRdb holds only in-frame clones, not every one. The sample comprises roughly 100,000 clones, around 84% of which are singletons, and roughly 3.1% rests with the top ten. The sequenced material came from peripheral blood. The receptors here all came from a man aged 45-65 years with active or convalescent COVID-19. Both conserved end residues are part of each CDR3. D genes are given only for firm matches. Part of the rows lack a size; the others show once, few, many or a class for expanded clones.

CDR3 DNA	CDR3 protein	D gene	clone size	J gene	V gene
TGCGCCAGCAGCCCCCCCGGGGTCGGCTACACCTTC	CASSPPGVGYTF	.	.	TRBJ1-2	TRBV5-1
TGTGCCAGTAGTATTTTGGGAGTGGCACTAGATGGTCAGCCCCAGCATTTT	CASSILGVALDGQPQHF	.	few	TRBJ1-5	TRBV19
TGTGCCAGCACCGAGAGGGACAGGGCCCCTGAAGCTTTCTTT	CASTERDRAPEAFF	TRBD1	.	TRBJ1-1	TRBV28
TGTGCCAGCAGCTTTCCCTTATTAGGGGGCGGTTTTGAAGCTTTCTTT	CASSFPLLGGGFEAFF	TRBD1	few	TRBJ1-1	TRBV7-9
TGTGCCAGCAGCGCACTAGCGGGGGTTTACAATGAGCAGTTCTTC	CASSALAGVYNEQFF	TRBD2	.	TRBJ2-1	TRBV7-2
TGTGCCAGCAGCCGCTCGACGCAGGGTAATGAAAAACTGTTTTTT	CASSRSTQGNEKLFF	.	.	TRBJ1-4	TRBV14
TGTGCCAGCAGACAGGGCCGGGCCAACGTCCTGACTTTC	CASRQGRANVLTF	.	.	TRBJ2-6	TRBV6-5
TGTGCCTGGAGTCCCCAGGACTTCTATAATGAAAAACTGTTTTTT	CAWSPQDFYNEKLFF	.	.	TRBJ1-4	TRBV30
TGTGCCTGGAGGCAAGGACAGGGGGTACACCTCCACTTT	CAWRQGQGVHLHF	TRBD1	.	TRBJ1-6	TRBV30
TGTGCCAGCAGCTCCTCAGATACGCAGTATTTT	CASSSSDTQYF	.	.	TRBJ2-3	TRBV7-9
TGTGCCAGCAGCCTACCAGGGACTAGCGGGGGGGGAGAGACCCAGTACTTC	CASSLPGTSGGGETQYF	TRBD2	.	TRBJ2-5	TRBV14
TGTGCCAGCAGCCCGGGACTTCAGGACCCCTACGAGCAGTACTTC	CASSPGLQDPYEQYF	.	.	TRBJ2-7	TRBV3-1/TRBV3-2
TGTGCCAGCAGGGCGGGGAGCACAGATACGCAGTATTTT	CASRAGSTDTQYF	.	few	TRBJ2-3	TRBV7-8
TGTGCCAGCAGCATACCGGGACTAGCGGACCCTAAAAACATTCAGTACTTC	CASSIPGLADPKNIQYF	TRBD2	.	TRBJ2-4	TRBV7-2
TGTGCCAGCAGCCCAGAGGGACTCTTCTCCTACAATGAGCAGTTCTTC	CASSPEGLFSYNEQFF	.	.	TRBJ2-1	TRBV9
TGCAGCCCCTCCGGGACCCGGGGGAATGAGCAGTTCTTC	CSPSGTRGNEQFF	.	.	TRBJ2-1	TRBV29-1
TGCGCCAGCAGCCCGCAGGGTCCAGATACGCAGTATTTT	CASSPQGPDTQYF	.	.	TRBJ2-3	TRBV5-1
TGTGCCAGCAGTTCTGGACAGCTTAGCAATCAGCCCCAGCATTTT	CASSSGQLSNQPQHF	.	.	TRBJ1-5	TRBV28
TGTGCCAGCAGCCATCCACAGGGTAAAATCACCTTC	CASSHPQGKITF	.	.	TRBJ1-2	TRBV2
TGTGCCAGCAGCTTGACTAGCGGACTCGAGCAGTTCTTC	CASSLTSGLEQFF	TRBD2	.	TRBJ2-1	TRBV5-5
TGCGCCAGCACCCGGGACAGGGAGGGTACTGAAGCTTTCTTT	CASTRDREGTEAFF	TRBD1	.	TRBJ1-1	TRBV10-1
TGTGCCAGCAGCCAAGCCCCATCCTCTGGAAACACCATATATTTT	CASSQAPSSGNTIYF	.	once	TRBJ1-3	TRBV3-1/TRBV3-2
TGTGCCAGTAGTGTAAAGACAGACAATGAGCAGTTCTTC	CASSVKTDNEQFF	.	.	TRBJ2-1	TRBV19
TGTGCCAGCAGCCAAGGCAGGGAGGGGCCCCAGCATTTT	CASSQGREGPQHF	.	.	TRBJ1-5	TRBV14
TGTGCCAGCAGCGTCGGCAGTACGGGAAACTATGGCTACACCTTC	CASSVGSTGNYGYTF	.	.	TRBJ1-2	TRBV9
TGCGCCAGCAGGGCCGCGGCAGGGACTGAAGCTTTCTTT	CASRAAAGTEAFF	.	.	TRBJ1-1	TRBV10-1
TGTGCCAGTAGTATTTCTGGGCTAGCGTCTACCACAGATACGCAGTATTTT	CASSISGLASTTDTQYF	.	once	TRBJ2-3	TRBV19
TGCGCCAGCAGCTCTCGGGACAGCAACACTGAAGCTTTCTTT	CASSSRDSNTEAFF	TRBD1	.	TRBJ1-1	TRBV5-1
TGTGCCAGTAGTTCCCCTCCTCACAGGATAACTTTCTTT	CASSSPPHRITFF	.	.	TRBJ1-1	TRBV19
TGCGCCAGCAGCCATCAGGGAGGGGAAGAGACCCAGTACTTC	CASSHQGGEETQYF	TRBD2	.	TRBJ2-5	TRBV5-1
TGCGCCAGCAGCTTGCAGTCTAGGACAGGGTTAGATGGCTACACCTTC	CASSLQSRTGLDGYTF	TRBD1	.	TRBJ1-2	TRBV5-1
TGTGCCAGCAGCTTAGTTGCGTCCCCGAACACCGGGGAGCTGTTTTTT	CASSLVASPNTGELFF	.	once	TRBJ2-2	TRBV7-2
TGTGCCAGCAGGTCTCCAGGGGGCACTGAAGCTTTCTTT	CASRSPGGTEAFF	TRBD1	.	TRBJ1-1	TRBV6-5
TGTGCCAGCTCACCCCGGACAGGCCCTGCGGAGACCCAGTACTTC	CASSPRTGPAETQYF	TRBD1	.	TRBJ2-5	TRBV18
TGTGCCAGTAGTATATTAGCTAGCGGGGGGGCCTTGCGGTCCGGGGAGCTGTTTTTT	CASSILASGGALRSGELFF	TRBD2	.	TRBJ2-2	TRBV19
TGTGCCAGTAGTATTGCGGGATCACCCCTCCACTTT	CASSIAGSPLHF	.	.	TRBJ1-6	TRBV19
TGTGCCACCGGAGGGAGCGGGGAGCTGTTTTTT	CATGGSGELFF	.	.	TRBJ2-2	TRBV19
TGTGCCAGCAGTTCCGTCTCTTCTCTGGGCTACACCTTC	CASSSVSSLGYTF	.	once	TRBJ1-2	TRBV12-3/TRBV12-4
TGTGCCAGCAGCTTGGACGACAGGGAAAACATTCAGTACTTC	CASSLDDRENIQYF	TRBD1	once	TRBJ2-4	TRBV5-6
TGTGCCATCAAGGGACAGTCCTCTGGAAACACCATATATTTT	CAIKGQSSGNTIYF	TRBD1	.	TRBJ1-3	TRBV10-3
TGTGCCAGCAGCCAAGGCGATCGGGGCGGGGGCCTCCAAAAGTTCTTC	CASSQGDRGGGLQKFF	.	.	TRBJ2-1	TRBV4-2
TGTGCCAGCAGTCCGACAGGACCACAGCCCCAGCATTTT	CASSPTGPQPQHF	.	.	TRBJ1-5	TRBV2
TGTGCCACCAGTGATTCGGACAGTTCTGGAAACACCATATATTTT	CATSDSDSSGNTIYF	.	.	TRBJ1-3	TRBV24-1
TGCGCCAGCAGCTTGGCCCTACAGGGGAGCAACACCGGGGAGCTGTTTTTT	CASSLALQGSNTGELFF	TRBD1	.	TRBJ2-2	TRBV5-1
TGTGCCAGTAAACAGGGTAGCTATGGCTACACCTTC	CASKQGSYGYTF	.	few	TRBJ1-2	TRBV6-6
TGCGCCAGCAGTGTTGGGCAGGACACCGGGGAGCTGTTTTTT	CASSVGQDTGELFF	.	few	TRBJ2-2	TRBV10-1
TGTGCCAGCAGCAGGGGGCTGGATCAGCCCCAGCATTTT	CASSRGLDQPQHF	TRBD1	.	TRBJ1-5	TRBV6-6
TGTGCCAGCAGCTCCCCCCTGATGTCGGGGGCCTACAATGAGCAGTTCTTC	CASSSPLMSGAYNEQFF	.	.	TRBJ2-1	TRBV11-2
TGTGCCAGCAGCGTAGATGGCTTGAGGGGGCGCGAGCAGTACTTC	CASSVDGLRGREQYF	TRBD1	once	TRBJ2-7	TRBV9
TGTGCCAGCAGTGTCGAAGGGGAAGAGACCCAGTACTTC	CASSVEGEETQYF	.	.	TRBJ2-5	TRBV2
TGCGCCAGCAGTTCTAGCTGGGGAGGGACCGGGGAGCTGTTTTTT	CASSSSWGGTGELFF	TRBD2	.	TRBJ2-2	TRBV5-1
TGTGCCAGCAGCTTAATACTAGCGGGGGGGCCCCAGTACTTC	CASSLILAGGPQYF	TRBD2	.	TRBJ2-5	TRBV7-8
TGTGCCAGCAGCCCTGGTAGACAGGGGAGGGACTATGGCTACACCTTC	CASSPGRQGRDYGYTF	.	.	TRBJ1-2	TRBV21-1
TGTGCCAGCAGTTACTCCGGGGCCCAGTACTTC	CASSYSGAQYF	.	.	TRBJ2-5	TRBV6-5
TGTGCCAGCCACATCAGCTCCTACAATGAGCAGTTCTTC	CASHISSYNEQFF	.	.	TRBJ2-1	TRBV18
TGCGCCAGCAGCGAATTCGGGAACACCGGGGAGCTGTTTTTT	CASSEFGNTGELFF	.	.	TRBJ2-2	TRBV5-1
TGTGCCAGCAGTGACCTTAGCGGGGGGAGGAATGAGCAGTTCTTC	CASSDLSGGRNEQFF	TRBD2	.	TRBJ2-1	TRBV6-4
TGTGCCAGCAGCACCGGACTAGCGGGGCTGAGCTCCTACAATGAGCAGTTCTTC	CASSTGLAGLSSYNEQFF	TRBD2	once	TRBJ2-1	TRBV5-5
TGTGCCAGCAGCCGGGACAGGGGAACCTACAATGAGCAGTTCTTC	CASSRDRGTYNEQFF	TRBD1	.	TRBJ2-1	TRBV7-6